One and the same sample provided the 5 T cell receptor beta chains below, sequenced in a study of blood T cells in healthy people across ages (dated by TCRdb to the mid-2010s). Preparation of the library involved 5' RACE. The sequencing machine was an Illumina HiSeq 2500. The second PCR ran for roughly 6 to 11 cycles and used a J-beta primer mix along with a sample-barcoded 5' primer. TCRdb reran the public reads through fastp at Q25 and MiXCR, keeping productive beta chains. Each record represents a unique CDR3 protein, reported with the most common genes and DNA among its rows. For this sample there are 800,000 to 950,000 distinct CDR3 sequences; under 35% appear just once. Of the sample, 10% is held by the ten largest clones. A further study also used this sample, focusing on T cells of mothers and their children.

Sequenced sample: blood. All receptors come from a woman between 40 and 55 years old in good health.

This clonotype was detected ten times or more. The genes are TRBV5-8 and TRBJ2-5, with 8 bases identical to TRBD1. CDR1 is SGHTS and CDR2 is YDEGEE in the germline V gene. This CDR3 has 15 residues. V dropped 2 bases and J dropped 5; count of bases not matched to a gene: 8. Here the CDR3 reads CASSFRDRTMETQYF. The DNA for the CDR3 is TGTGCCAGCAGCTTTCGGGACAGGACGATGGAGACCCAGTACTTC.

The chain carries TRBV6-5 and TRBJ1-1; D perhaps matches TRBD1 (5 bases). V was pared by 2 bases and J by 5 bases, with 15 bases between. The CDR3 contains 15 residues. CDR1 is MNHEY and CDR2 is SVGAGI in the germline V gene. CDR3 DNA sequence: TGTGCCAGCAGTTACCCGGGGCAGGGAGGTACTGAAGCTTTCTTT. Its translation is CASSYPGQGGTEAFF.

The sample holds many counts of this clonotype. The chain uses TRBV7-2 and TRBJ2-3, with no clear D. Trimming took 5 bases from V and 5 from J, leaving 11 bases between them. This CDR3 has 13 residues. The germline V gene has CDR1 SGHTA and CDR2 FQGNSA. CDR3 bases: TGTGCCAGCAGCGGTAGAGACCTAGATACGCAGTATTTT. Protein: CASSGRDLDTQYF.

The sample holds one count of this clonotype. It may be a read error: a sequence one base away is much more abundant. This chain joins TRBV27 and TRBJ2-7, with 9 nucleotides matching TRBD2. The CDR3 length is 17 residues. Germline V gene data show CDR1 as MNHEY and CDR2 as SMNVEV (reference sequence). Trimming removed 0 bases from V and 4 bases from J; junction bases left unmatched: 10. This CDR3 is CASSLSIQAGGRYEQYF. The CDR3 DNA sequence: TGTGCCAGCAGTTTATCGATTCAAGCGGGGGGTCGGTACGAGCAGTACTTC.

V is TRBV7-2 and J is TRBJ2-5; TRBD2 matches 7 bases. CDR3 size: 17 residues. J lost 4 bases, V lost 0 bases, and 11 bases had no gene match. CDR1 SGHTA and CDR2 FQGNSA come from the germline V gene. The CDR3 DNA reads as TGTGCCAGCAGCTTAGCGGTCGGGACTACCTTTAGAGAGACCCAGTACTTC. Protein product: CASSLAVGTTFRETQYF.